The TCR beta chain described here comes from a study of Graves' ophthalmopathy and Graves' hyperthyroidism. RNA transcripts provided the template for amplifying TCR beta CDR3 regions. First-round RT-PCR used HTBI primers; second-round multiplex PCR followed. TCRdb analysed the multiplex PCR reads with MiXCR anew, one entry per CDR3 protein. The table shows 500,000 to 700,000 distinct CDR3 sequences, with roughly 20% occurring only once. This clonotype was detected many times. Hyperthyroidism in these 18- to 65-year-old patients was newly diagnosed, lasting under 2 months. Sampling about 9.7 ml of fresh peripheral blood provided the PBMCs. V was cut by 5 bases and J by 3 bases, with 23 bases left in between. The germline V gene has CDR1 MNHEY and CDR2 SVGAGI. This CDR3 has 18 amino acids.

Sequencing was done on a sample of peripheral blood. J is TRBJ1-5 and V is TRBV6-5; D is perhaps TRBD1 (5 bases). This clonotype was sampled from a woman aged 18-30 years with stable Graves' hyperthyroidism. Some clones in this sample may be carry-over from other donors' samples. The CDR3 coding sequence is TGTGCCAGCAGTACCTCTCGGTCAGGGCAGTTTGCCAATCAGCCCCAGCATTTT. This gives the protein CASSTSRSGQFANQPQHF.